The 18 T cell receptor beta chains reported below all come from one sample, sequenced in a study of shared clonotypes between healthy human individuals. Profiled with immunoSEQ multiplex PCR; TCRdb holds only in-frame clones, not every one. The sample records under 2.5 million clones, approximately 90% being singletons. The sequenced material came from naive CD4+ T cells from PBMCs. The sample's subset: CD45RA+ positively selected. The receptors come from a man aged 18 to 29 in good health. Some clones in this sample may be carry-over from other donors' samples.

This clone came up once. The chain uses TRBV18 and TRBJ1-2, with D hard to call. V was clipped by 6 bases and J by 6 bases, with 11 bases between them. The CDR3 contains 12 residues. The germline V gene encodes CDR1 KGHSH and CDR2 LQKENI. The CDR3 DNA sequence: TGTGCCAGCTCGGACCTAGGTGATGGCTACACCTTC. Its protein is CASSDLGDGYTF. The full variable domain, in which reference TRBV18 and TRBJ1-2 provide the parts outside the CDR3, is NAGVMQNPRHLVRRRGQEARLRCSPMKGHSHVYWYRQLPEEGLKFMVYLQKENIIDESGMPKERFSAEFPKEGPSILRIQQVVRGDSAAYFCASSDLGDGYTFGSGTRLTVV.

V usage is TRBV25-1 and J usage is TRBJ2-5; 8 bases align to TRBD1. Germline CDR1 is MGHDK and CDR2 is SYGVNS. V was clipped by 8 bases and J by 1 base; unmatched bases: 9. The length of the CDR3 is 15 residues. The CDR3 sequence: CASLSHRGFQETQYF. The CDR3 nucleotides are TGTGCCAGCCTGTCCCACAGGGGGTTCCAAGAGACCCAGTACTTC.

The rearrangement links TRBV5-1 to TRBJ2-5, with D uncertain. Germline V lookup: CDR1 SGHRS, CDR2 YFSETQ. V was shortened by 10 bases and J by 2 bases, with 21 bases between the two germline ends. This CDR3 spans 15 amino acids. The CDR3 loop reads CARPPGGVTQETQYF. CDR3 coding DNA: TGCGCCCGCCCCCCGGGCGGAGTAACACAAGAGACCCAGTACTTC.

Remarks on this clone: At the DNA level, this CDR3 is encoded by other sequences in the same sample as well. V usage is TRBV18 and J usage is TRBJ2-1, with D unresolved. V was shortened by 1 base and J by 5 bases, with 3 bases between the two germline ends. The CDR3 spans 12 residues. Germline V gene data show CDR1 as KGHSH and CDR2 as LQKENI. The CDR3 loop is CASSPLNNEQFF. The DNA of the CDR3 is TGTGCCAGCTCACCACTAAACAATGAGCAGTTCTTC.

The chain combines TRBV28 with TRBJ2-1; 10 bases agree with TRBD2. The CDR3 has 12 amino acids. The germline CDR1 and CDR2 sequences are MDHEN and SYDVKM. V shed 11 bases and J 4 bases; nucleotides not matched to a gene: 2. DNA of the CDR3: TGTGCCGCAGCGGGAGGGTACAATGAGCAGTTCTTC. This encodes CAAAGGYNEQFF.

V is TRBV10-1 and J is TRBJ2-3, with 10 bases that match TRBD1. The CDR3 length is 16 residues. With V trimmed by 5 bases and J by 4 bases, 9 bases remained unmatched. Per germline, CDR1 WNHNN and CDR2 SYGVQD (reference sequence). Here the CDR3 reads CASSTTGTGDADTQYF. The CDR3 nucleotides are TGCGCCAGCAGTACTACCGGGACAGGGGATGCAGATACGCAGTATTTT.

The chain joins TRBV5-1 to TRBJ1-2; possible D gene TRBD1, 5 bases. Looked up from germline, CDR1 is SGHRS and CDR2 is YFSETQ. CDR3 length: 13 amino acids. V dropped 4 bases and J dropped 2 bases, with 9 bases sitting between them. Here the CDR3 reads CASSVGTNYGYTF. CDR3 bases: TGCGCCAGCAGCGTCGGGACCAACTATGGCTACACCTTC. The full variable domain, its missing parts supplied by reference TRBV5-1 and TRBJ1-2, is KAGVTQTPRYLIKTRGQQVTLSCSPISGHRSVSWYQQTPGQGLQFLFEYFSETQRNKGNFPGRFSGRQFSNSRSEMNVSTLELGDSALYLCASSVGTNYGYTFGSGTRLTVV.

The J gene is TRBJ1-1, the V gene TRBV7-9; D is undetermined. This CDR3 is built from 14 residues. Germline CDR1 is SEHNR and CDR2 is FQNEAQ (reference sequence). V lost 0 bases to trimming and J lost 8 bases, with 13 bases between them. This chain's CDR3 is CASSLARRSGEAFF. CDR3 bases: TGTGCCAGCAGCTTAGCCAGGCGGAGTGGAGAAGCTTTCTTT. Based on the CDR3 plus reference TRBV7-9 and TRBJ1-1, the full variable domain is DTGVSQNPRHKITKRGQNVTFRCDPISEHNRLYWYRQTLGQGPEFLTYFQNEAQLEKSRLLSDRFSAERPKGSFSTLEIQRTEQGDSAMYLCASSLARRSGEAFFGQGTRLTVV.

The genes are TRBV6-1 and TRBJ2-1, with 9 positions matching TRBD1. The V segment lost 8 bases and the J segment 3 bases; nucleotides outside the gene matches: 8. CDR1 MNHNS and CDR2 SASEGT come from the germline V gene. There are 15 residues in the CDR3. CDR3 sequence (DNA): TGTGCCAGCGGGCGGGACAGGGCGCTCTACAATGAGCAGTTCTTC. Amino acids: CASGRDRALYNEQFF.

The chain links TRBV5-1 to TRBJ1-2; D uncertain. Deletions cut 7 bases from V and 6 bases from J, with 16 bases between. The CDR3 consists of 13 residues. Germline lookup yields CDR1 SGHRS and CDR2 YFSETQ. For the CDR3, the DNA is TGCGCCAGCGGCGCGGAGCCGAGGAATGGCTACACCTTC. This translates into CASGAEPRNGYTF.

This chain's CDR3 is CASKRRTGQVNTEAFF. The CDR3 DNA reads TGTGCCAGCAAGAGACGAACGGGACAGGTGAACACTGAAGCTTTCTTT. The chain couples TRBV5-6 to TRBJ1-1, with 8 bases aligning to TRBD1. Trimming cost V 6 bases and J 0 bases; bases outside gene matches: 10. The CDR3 is 16 amino acids. CDR1 SGHDT and CDR2 YYEEEE come from the germline V gene.

The chain links TRBV9 to TRBJ1-2; D is possibly TRBD1 (5 bases). Between the trimmed V and J ends, which lost 0 bases and 4 bases, there was a span of 16 bases. The CDR3 contains 16 residues. CDR1 is SGDLS and CDR2 is YYNGEE in the germline V gene. CDR3 nucleotides: TGTGCCAGCAGCGTAGCCCGGTCAGGGCTCGGCTATGGCTACACCTTC. Translated: CASSVARSGLGYGYTF.

The V call is TRBV5-6, the J call TRBJ2-4, with TRBD2 matching 13 bases. CDR1 and CDR2 from the germline V gene are SGHDT and YYEEEE. CDR3 length equals 17 residues. Losses at the gene ends were 4 bases for V and 9 bases for J; bases not matched to a gene: 13. The CDR3, as DNA: TGTGCCAGCAGCGAAGGGTTATCACTAGCGGGAGGGAGCATTCAGTACTTC. Encoded protein: CASSEGLSLAGGSIQYF.

DNA for the CDR3: TGTGCCGCCCGCACCGGCCTGGAGCAGTTCTTC. Translating it yields CAARTGLEQFF. V usage is TRBV2 and J usage is TRBJ2-1; no firm D call. The CDR3 covers 11 residues. The ends were cut back, 11 bases at V and 10 bases at J, with 15 bases in the middle. Germline CDR1 is SNHLY and CDR2 is FYNNEI. The full variable domain, its missing parts supplied by reference TRBV2 and TRBJ2-1, is EPEVTQTPSHQVTQMGQEVILRCVPISNHLYFYWYRQILGQKVEFLVSFYNNEISEKSEIFDDQFSVERPDGSNFTLKIRSTKLEDSAMYFCAARTGLEQFFGPGTRLTVL.

The genes are TRBV11-2 and TRBJ2-7; 15 bases map to TRBD2. The CDR3 totals 16 residues. CDR1 is SGHAT and CDR2 is FQNNGV in the germline V gene. The junction had 7 bases not matched to a gene; V was cut back by 3 bases and J by 7 bases. CDR3 in DNA: TGTGCCAGCAGCTTTGGACTAGCGGGAGGGGAGGATGAGCAGTACTTC. Its protein product is CASSFGLAGGEDEQYF.

CDR3 bases: TGTGCCAGTAGTACGGGACCCTGGGGGGAGACCCAGTACTTC. As protein: CASSTGPWGETQYF. The chain combines TRBV19 with TRBJ2-5; D may match TRBD1 or TRBD2 (5 bases each). CDR3 length: 14 residues. Germline CDR1 LNHDA, CDR2 SQIVND (reference sequence). V lost 4 bases and J lost 5, with 14 bases in between.

The genes are TRBV28 and TRBJ1-2; a weak D match, TRBD1 (6 bases). The CDR3 is 13 residues long. V was clipped by 2 bases and J by 8 bases, with 12 bases between them. Per germline, CDR1 MDHEN and CDR2 SYDVKM. The CDR3 region is CASSLIGGLGYTF. Here the CDR3 DNA reads TGTGCCAGCAGTTTAATCGGGGGCTTAGGCTACACCTTC.

CDR3 nucleotide sequence: TGTGCCAGCAGCTCATACCCAGGGACGTACAATGAGCAGTTCTTC. Encoded protein: CASSSYPGTYNEQFF. The chain uses TRBV7-2 and TRBJ2-1; D may correspond to TRBD1 or TRBD2 (5 bases each). CDR3 length equals 15 residues. V was pared by 4 bases and J by 4 bases, with 14 bases between. CDR1 is SGHTA and CDR2 is FQGNSA in the germline V gene.